The 27 T cell receptor beta chains below were found in one sample sequenced in a study of neurological immune-mediated disorders. Each CDR3 protein is one row after TCRdb ran MiXCR on the 5' RACE reads. The profile shows approximately 44,000 distinct CDR3 sequences, over 4.5% of them singletons. Sequenced input: CD4+ T cells from blood. These receptors came from a woman aged 18 to 35 with multiple sclerosis.

This chain joins TRBV29-1 and TRBJ2-1; D assignment may be TRBD1 or TRBD2 (6 bases each). The V gene lost 4 bases and the J gene lost 3 bases, with 16 bases spanning the gap. This CDR3 has 15 residues. Germline values: CDR1 SQVTM, CDR2 ANQGSEA. DNA of the CDR3: TGCAGCGTTGCGGGGGAACAGGGTGTCTACAATGAGCAGTTCTTC. Its translation: CSVAGEQGVYNEQFF.

In its sample, this clonotype was seen many times. V gene TRBV20-1 combines with J gene TRBJ1-5, with a tentative D call TRBD1 (6 bases). V was shortened by 3 bases and J by 7 bases, with 13 bases between the two germline ends. CDR1 is DFQATT, CDR2 SNEGSKA, per germline (reference sequence). The CDR3 totals 13 residues. The CDR3 coding sequence is TGCAGTGCTAGTGCCAGGGGTGACCAGCCCCAGCATTTT. This codes for CSASARGDQPQHF.

The table lists this clonotype with many counts. This chain connects TRBV10-3 to TRBJ2-2, with TRBD2 matching 9 bases. The CDR3 is 15 amino acids. Germline lookup yields CDR1 ENHRY and CDR2 SYGVKD. Germline trimming cut 9 bases from V and 5 bases from J; bases unmatched to any gene: 10. The CDR3 DNA is TGTGCCATTAGCCCTAGCGGGGTGATAACCGGGGAGCTGTTTTTT. It translates to CAISPSGVITGELFF.

This clonotype has more than one count but fewer than ten. The chain is built from TRBV6-2 or TRBV6-3 and TRBJ1-1, with a weak D call TRBD1 (6 bases). V lost 5 bases to trimming and J lost 6 bases, with 7 bases between them. The CDR3 sequence is 11 residues long. From germline, CDR1 is MNHEY and CDR2 SVGEGT. The CDR3 nucleotides read TGTGCCAGCAGTAGGGGGTCTGAAGCTTTCTTT. As protein: CASSRGSEAFF.

V usage is TRBV25-1 and J usage is TRBJ1-2; no clear D. The germline V and J ends were trimmed by 3 bases and 2 bases, with 7 bases remaining between them. Germline CDR1 and CDR2: MGHDK and SYGVNS. CDR3 length equals 13 residues. In DNA form, the CDR3 reads TGTGCCAGCAGTGACCAGGTGAACTATGGCTACACCTTC. It specifies CASSDQVNYGYTF.

This clonotype was observed at least ten times. The genes are TRBV20-1 and TRBJ1-3; no firm D call. The V gene's germline CDR1 is DFQATT and CDR2 SNEGSKA (reference sequence). This CDR3 is 14 amino acids long. The germline V and J ends were trimmed by 0 bases and 2 bases, with 8 bases remaining between them. The CDR3 region is CSARDLTAGNTIYF. CDR3 DNA sequence: TGCAGTGCTAGAGATTTAACAGCTGGAAACACCATATATTTT.

This clonotype was counted at least ten times. The gene calls are TRBV5-1 and TRBJ1-3; 8 bases align to TRBD1. This CDR3 is built from 15 residues. V was clipped by 4 bases and J by 2 bases; unmatched bases: 5. The germline V gene encodes CDR1 SGHRS and CDR2 YFSETQ. The CDR3 reads CASSMGQVTGNTIYF. The CDR3 nucleotides are TGCGCCAGCAGCATGGGACAGGTTACTGGAAACACCATATATTTT.

This clonotype was observed many times. The chain employs TRBV12-3 or TRBV12-4 and TRBJ1-1; D gene ambiguous. The length of the CDR3 is 11 residues. V lost 3 bases and J 8 bases, leaving 7 bases between the germline ends. CDR3 residues: CASSFGREAFF. CDR3 DNA: TGTGCCAGCAGTTTTGGCCGGGAAGCTTTCTTT.

The V gene is TRBV19, the J gene TRBJ1-6, with D possibly being TRBD1 (5 bases). CDR1 and CDR2 (germline): LNHDA, SQIVND (reference sequence). This CDR3 has 15 residues. Trimming removed 3 bases from V and 7 bases from J, with 13 bases in between. The CDR3 nucleotides are TGTGCCAGTAGTATCCCAGGGCTCTCAAATTCACCCCTCCACTTT. Encoded protein: CASSIPGLSNSPLHF. Supplemented by reference TRBV19 and TRBJ1-6, the full variable domain reads DGGITQSPKYLFRKEGQNVTLSCEQNLNHDAMYWYRQDPGQGLRLIYYSQIVNDFQKGDIAEGYSVSREKKESFPLTVTSAQKNPTAFYLCASSIPGLSNSPLHFGNGTRLTVT.

This clonotype was observed a handful of times. The chain combines TRBV10-3 with TRBJ2-7; TRBD2 might be the D (7 bases). V was cut by 3 bases and J by 6 bases, with 21 bases left in between. CDR1 and CDR2 from the germline V gene are ENHRY and SYGVKD. This CDR3 is 16 amino acids long. CDR3 sequence (DNA): TGTGCCATCAGTGACCACGACTTTATTGGGGGGGCCGAGCAGTACGTC. This translates into CAISDHDFIGGAEQYV.

This clonotype has just a few counts. The chain has TRBV7-3 and TRBJ1-2; TRBD1 matches at 9 bases. Per the germline V gene, CDR1 is SGHTA and CDR2 is FQGTGA. The junction had 2 bases not matched to a gene; V was cut back by 5 bases and J by 4 bases. This CDR3 has 13 residues. CDR3 nucleotides: TGTGCCAGCAGCCGGGGACAGGGCTATGGCTACACCTTC. This gives the protein CASSRGQGYGYTF.

The table lists this clonotype with many counts. The chain links TRBV11-3 to TRBJ2-3, with D tentatively TRBD2 (5 bases). This CDR3 has 15 amino acids. Germline V lookup: CDR1 SGHNT, CDR2 YENEEA. V was pared by 3 bases and J by 1 base, with 11 bases between. The CDR3 nucleotides are TGTGCCAGCAGCTTGACGACTACCGGCACAGATACGCAGTATTTT. Translating gives CASSLTTTGTDTQYF.

The chain uses TRBV7-2 and TRBJ1-1, with 10 bases fitting TRBD1. The CDR3 spans 18 residues. Germline CDR1 SGHTA, CDR2 FQGNSA. Trimming removed 0 bases from V and 5 bases from J; junction bases left unmatched: 12. The CDR3 nucleotides are TGTGCCAGCAGCTTAGCGCCGTCGACAGGGGGCTTGAGGACTGAAGCTTTCTTT. Translating gives CASSLAPSTGGLRTEAFF.

The sample holds many counts of this clonotype. The rearrangement links TRBV12-3 or TRBV12-4 to TRBJ1-1, with TRBD1 matching over 8 bases. V shed 1 base and J 5 bases; nucleotides not matched to a gene: 6. The length of the CDR3 is 15 residues. The chain's CDR3 is CASSLGGRGLTEAFF. In DNA form, the CDR3 reads TGTGCCAGCAGTTTAGGTGGCAGGGGGCTGACTGAAGCTTTCTTT.

Many counts were recorded for this clonotype. V usage is TRBV7-2 and J usage is TRBJ2-2; 7 positions match TRBD2. J gave up 7 bases and V 5 bases, and 13 bases lay outside the gene matches. The CDR3 has 16 residues. Per germline, CDR1 SGHTA and CDR2 FQGNSA. The chain's CDR3 is CASSPGGTLEGGELFF. CDR3 sequence (DNA): TGTGCCAGCAGCCCCGGGGGGACTCTGGAGGGCGGGGAGCTGTTTTTT.

This clonotype was seen at least ten times. This sequence joins TRBV28 and TRBJ2-2, with D possibly being TRBD1 (5 bases). Per germline, CDR1 MDHEN and CDR2 SYDVKM. The CDR3 has 16 residues. Trimming removed 3 bases from V and 4 bases from J, with 15 bases in between. The CDR3 region is CASSFHDSSVTGELFF. CDR3 in DNA: TGTGCCAGCAGTTTTCATGACAGTTCGGTCACCGGGGAGCTGTTTTTT.

This clonotype was detected many times. The chain carries TRBV6-2 or TRBV6-3 and TRBJ2-7; TRBD2 matches 11 bases. Germline V CDR1 and CDR2: MNHEY, SVGEGT. This CDR3 has 15 amino acids. The V segment lost 5 bases and the J segment 0 bases; nucleotides outside the gene matches: 3. As DNA, the CDR3 is TGTGCCAGCAGTCCCGGGACTAGCGGCTCCTACGAGCAGTACGTC. Translated: CASSPGTSGSYEQYV.

This chain uses TRBV12-3 or TRBV12-4 with TRBJ2-2, with TRBD1 identical over 7 bases. The V and J ends lost 6 bases and 3 bases, in that order; junction bases with no gene match: 10. The CDR3 consists of 16 residues. CDR3 coding DNA: TGTGCCAGCAGCTCCCCAGGGGGTGAATACACCGGGGAGCTGTTTTTT. Translation: CASSSPGGEYTGELFF.

This clonotype has at least ten counts. CDR3 nucleotide sequence: TGCAGTGCTAGCAGGGCAACTAATGAAAAACTGTTTTTT. Its translation is CSASRATNEKLFF. The chain has TRBV20-1 and TRBJ1-4; D possibly corresponds to TRBD1 (5 bases). Germline V gene lookup returns CDR1 DFQATT and CDR2 SNEGSKA (reference sequence). The CDR3 runs 13 residues. V lost 3 bases to trimming and J lost 0 bases, with 5 bases between them.

This clonotype was observed many times. V is TRBV6-2 or TRBV6-3 and J is TRBJ2-1; 13 bases are a match to TRBD2. After removal of 2 bases from V and 6 bases from J, the junction contained 13 bases not matched to a gene. This CDR3 has 19 amino acids. Germline values: CDR1 MNHEY, CDR2 SVGEGT. The CDR3 sequence: CASSYRRLAGGLQGNEQFF. CDR3 bases: TGTGCCAGCAGTTACAGGCGACTAGCGGGAGGTCTTCAAGGCAATGAGCAGTTCTTC.

In its sample, this clonotype was seen many times. The V call is TRBV20-1, the J call TRBJ1-5; no definite D call. The germline V and J ends were trimmed by 4 bases and 7 bases, with 17 bases remaining between them. Germline loops: CDR1 DFQATT, CDR2 SNEGSKA (reference sequence). The CDR3 spans 14 residues. CDR3 protein: CSAIKSGGLQPQHF. DNA for the CDR3: TGCAGTGCTATTAAGTCAGGAGGGTTACAGCCCCAGCATTTT.

This sequence joins TRBV28 and TRBJ2-7; D uncertain. V was clipped by 6 bases and J by 0 bases, with 15 bases between them. The CDR3 sequence is 15 residues long. CDR1 is MDHEN, CDR2 SYDVKM, per germline. The CDR3 DNA reads as TGTGCCAGCAGCGCCCCCAAGGTTCCCTCCTACGAGCAGTACTTC. Translating it yields CASSAPKVPSYEQYF.

The V call is TRBV6-6, the J call TRBJ2-1; D uncertain. The V end was cut by 0 bases, the J end by 0 bases, with 3 bases between. Germline-derived CDR1 and CDR2 are MNHNY and SVGAGI (reference sequence). CDR3 size: 14 residues. The CDR3 DNA is TGTGCCAGCAGTTACTCAAGCTCCTACAATGAGCAGTTCTTC. It is translated as CASSYSSSYNEQFF.

This clonotype occurred a few times. V is TRBV2 and J is TRBJ2-1; 16 bases match TRBD2. The V gene end was trimmed by 4 bases and the J gene end by 5 bases; junction bases not matched to a gene: 5. CDR3 size: 17 residues. The V gene's germline CDR1 is SNHLY and CDR2 FYNNEI. CDR3 in amino acids: CASSAGTSGGAHNEQFF. Here the CDR3 DNA reads TGTGCCAGCAGTGCCGGGACTAGCGGGGGGGCCCACAATGAGCAGTTCTTC.

This clonotype has at least ten counts. The chain joins TRBV9 to TRBJ1-2; 9 bases agree with TRBD1. Per the germline V gene, CDR1 is SGDLS and CDR2 is YYNGEE. V was clipped by 5 bases and J by 9 bases; unmatched bases: 14. This CDR3 is 15 amino acids long. CDR3: CASRAPDRGRKSYTF. CDR3 DNA sequence: TGTGCCAGCAGGGCCCCGGACAGGGGAAGAAAAAGCTACACCTTC.

This clonotype came up many times. The CDR3 is CASSLSGKSYNEQFF. The DNA of the CDR3 is TGTGCCAGCAGTTTAAGCGGAAAGTCCTACAATGAGCAGTTCTTC. This rearrangement joins TRBV12-3 or TRBV12-4 to TRBJ2-1; a weak D match, TRBD2 (5 bases). The CDR3 runs to 15 residues. Trimming pared 2 bases from V and 1 base from J, leaving 9 bases between.

This clonotype was seen ten or more times. The rearrangement links TRBV2 to TRBJ2-6; D might be TRBD1 (5 bases). Germline V gene data show CDR1 as SNHLY and CDR2 as FYNNEI. The germline V and J ends were trimmed by 7 bases and 4 bases, with 14 bases remaining between them. The CDR3 loop spans 15 amino acids. CDR3 sequence reads: CASISQGVGANVLTF. The CDR3 region has the DNA TGTGCCAGCATATCCCAGGGTGTAGGGGCCAACGTCCTGACTTTC.